A selection of T cell receptor beta chains follows, all from one sample in a study of long-term antiretroviral therapy in people with HIV. Repertoires were generated with immunoSEQ multiplex PCR, while TCRdb's copy carries only in-frame clones and drops some. This sample has 20,000 or so clones, with 81% found just once. The source material was unsorted PBMCs, sampled at the start of antiretroviral therapy, before treatment. Receptors originate from a woman between 18 and 29 years old with HIV. The CDR3 runs from the conserved cysteine through the conserved F or W. The order of the fields is V gene, clone size, D gene, J gene, CDR3 DNA, CDR3 protein. A D gene is named only where the DNA matches it firmly. Size is stated for part of the rows, as once, few or many counts, or as a class when the clone is expanded.

v_gene: TRBV23-1
abundance: .
d_gene: .
j_gene: TRBJ2-1
CDR3nt: TGCGCCAGCAGTCTTCGGGACAATACCCACAATGAGCAGTTCTTC
CDR3aa: CASSLRDNTHNEQFF

v_gene: TRBV18
abundance: .
d_gene: .
j_gene: TRBJ2-1
CDR3nt: TGTGCCAGCTCACTTACTAGTCCGAATGAGCAGTTCTTC
CDR3aa: CASSLTSPNEQFF

v_gene: TRBV11-1
abundance: .
d_gene: .
j_gene: TRBJ1-6
CDR3nt: TGTGCCAGCAGCCCAGGGTACTCACCCCTCCACTTT
CDR3aa: CASSPGYSPLHF

v_gene: TRBV5-1
abundance: .
d_gene: TRBD1
j_gene: TRBJ1-1
CDR3nt: TGCGCCACCGCAAAAAGCTCAGGGGGCGCGGGGATCGGGGTCTTGAACACTGAAGCTTTCTTT
CDR3aa: CATAKSSGGAGIGVLNTEAFF

v_gene: TRBV11-2
abundance: .
d_gene: .
j_gene: TRBJ2-7
CDR3nt: TGTGCCAGCAGCCCTCCGGGCTACGAGCAGTACTTC
CDR3aa: CASSPPGYEQYF

v_gene: TRBV27
abundance: .
d_gene: .
j_gene: TRBJ2-7
CDR3nt: TGTGCCAGCAGAGGACGCTACGAGCAGTACTTC
CDR3aa: CASRGRYEQYF

v_gene: TRBV2
abundance: .
d_gene: .
j_gene: TRBJ1-5
CDR3nt: TGTGCCAGCAGGGCTGAAAGGAGGGGCAATCAGCCCCAGCATTTT
CDR3aa: CASRAERRGNQPQHF

v_gene: TRBV7-2
abundance: .
d_gene: .
j_gene: TRBJ1-2
CDR3nt: TGTGCCAGCAGCTTAGAGGTGGGCTATGGCTACACCTTC
CDR3aa: CASSLEVGYGYTF

v_gene: TRBV18
abundance: .
d_gene: .
j_gene: TRBJ2-3
CDR3nt: TGTGCCAGCTCAGGGAGTGACTCTAGCACAGATACGCAGTATTTT
CDR3aa: CASSGSDSSTDTQYF

v_gene: TRBV7-6
abundance: once
d_gene: .
j_gene: TRBJ1-1
CDR3nt: TGTGCCAGCAGCCTCTTGGACGGGGTCGGGAGCACTGAAGCTTTCTTT
CDR3aa: CASSLLDGVGSTEAFF

v_gene: TRBV5-1
abundance: .
d_gene: TRBD1
j_gene: TRBJ1-1
CDR3nt: TGCGCCAGCAGCACTGGACAGGGAAGCAGGACTGAAGCTTTCTTT
CDR3aa: CASSTGQGSRTEAFF

v_gene: TRBV9
abundance: few
d_gene: .
j_gene: TRBJ2-2
CDR3nt: TGTGCCAGCAGCGTAAAAGGGCAAAACACCGGGGAGCTGTTTTTT
CDR3aa: CASSVKGQNTGELFF

v_gene: TRBV7-2
abundance: .
d_gene: .
j_gene: TRBJ2-5
CDR3nt: TGTGCCAGCAGCTTAGCTGTAAGGAATTCAGAGACCCAGTACTTC
CDR3aa: CASSLAVRNSETQYF

v_gene: TRBV6-4
abundance: .
d_gene: .
j_gene: TRBJ1-2
CDR3nt: TGTGCCAGCAGTGACGATGGGTATGGCTACACCTTC
CDR3aa: CASSDDGYGYTF

v_gene: TRBV11-2
abundance: .
d_gene: .
j_gene: TRBJ2-7
CDR3nt: TGTGCCAGCAGCTTAGGGGGATCCTACGAGCAGTACTTC
CDR3aa: CASSLGGSYEQYF

v_gene: TRBV29-1
abundance: medium-sized
d_gene: .
j_gene: TRBJ2-5
CDR3nt: TGCAGCGTTACCTCCTGGGAAGAGACCCAGTACTTC
CDR3aa: CSVTSWEETQYF

v_gene: TRBV5-6
abundance: .
d_gene: .
j_gene: TRBJ2-7
CDR3nt: TGTGCCAGCAGCATTGGACCCGACTACGAGCAGTACTTC
CDR3aa: CASSIGPDYEQYF

v_gene: TRBV6-5
abundance: .
d_gene: TRBD2
j_gene: TRBJ2-1
CDR3nt: TGTGCCAGCAGTTTCACCCCGGGACTAGCGGTTGAGCAGTTCTTC
CDR3aa: CASSFTPGLAVEQFF

v_gene: TRBV19
abundance: .
d_gene: .
j_gene: TRBJ1-1
CDR3nt: TGTGCCAGTACCCAAGGACAGCTGAACACTGAAGCTTTCTTT
CDR3aa: CASTQGQLNTEAFF

v_gene: TRBV2
abundance: .
d_gene: .
j_gene: TRBJ1-5
CDR3nt: TGTGCCAGCAGTGACCTGAGGACAAATCAGCCCCAGCATTTT
CDR3aa: CASSDLRTNQPQHF

v_gene: TRBV6-6
abundance: once
d_gene: .
j_gene: TRBJ2-7
CDR3nt: TGTGCCAGCAGTTACGGTTCGAGGGAACAGTACTTC
CDR3aa: CASSYGSREQYF

v_gene: TRBV11-2
abundance: few
d_gene: .
j_gene: TRBJ1-1
CDR3nt: TGTGCCAGCAGCCCTACCTTGGGTCTAGAAGCTTTCTTT
CDR3aa: CASSPTLGLEAFF

v_gene: TRBV19
abundance: .
d_gene: .
j_gene: TRBJ1-2
CDR3nt: TGTGCCAGTAGTATGTCCGGGACACCCTATGGCTACACCTTC
CDR3aa: CASSMSGTPYGYTF